The 7 T cell receptor beta chains below were found in one sample sequenced in a study of cytomegalovirus exposure and HLA in healthy donors. PCR was performed using 60 Vbeta and 13 Jbeta primers. Sequenced by immunoSEQ multiplex PCR; TCRdb stores in-frame clones only, minus some. The sample consists of some 150,000 clones, roughly 80% of them appearing once. The material sequenced was PBMCs. These TCRs come from a man in his forties in good health and CMV-seronegative.

The chain uses TRBV27 and TRBJ1-6; tentatively, D is TRBD1 (6 bases). The CDR3 has 16 amino acids. Germline loops: CDR1 MNHEY, CDR2 SMNVEV (reference sequence). Trimming cost V 0 bases and J 8 bases, with 14 bases left between them. The CDR3 coding sequence is TGTGCCAGCAGTTTATCAATCAACAGGGTGGATTCACCCCTCCACTTT. It translates to CASSLSINRVDSPLHF.

The genes are TRBV28 and TRBJ1-3; D possibly corresponds to TRBD1 (5 bases). In germline, CDR1 is MDHEN, CDR2 SYDVKM. This CDR3 is 18 amino acids long. Trimming left V 5 bases short and J 0 bases short, with 20 bases between. The CDR3 region has the DNA TGTGCCAGCAGTACCGGGACTGCCCGTATTAGCTCTGGAAACACCATATATTTT. It codes for CASSTGTARISSGNTIYF.

Comment on this clone: Other DNA sequences in the same sample also yield this CDR3. The chain links TRBV5-1 to TRBJ1-4; the match to TRBD1 covers 7 bases. The germline V gene encodes CDR1 SGHRS and CDR2 YFSETQ. The CDR3 is 15 residues long. Trimming removed 1 base from V and 4 bases from J; junction bases left unmatched: 4. DNA of the CDR3: TGCGCCAGCAGCTTGAGACAGGGCTTTAATGAAAAACTGTTTTTT. Protein sequence: CASSLRQGFNEKLFF. The full variable domain, completed using reference TRBV5-1 and TRBJ1-4, is KAGVTQTPRYLIKTRGQQVTLSCSPISGHRSVSWYQQTPGQGLQFLFEYFSETQRNKGNFPGRFSGRQFSNSRSEMNVSTLELGDSALYLCASSLRQGFNEKLFFGSGTQLSVL.

The V gene is TRBV5-1, the J gene TRBJ2-1, with TRBD2 matching over 9 bases. CDR1 is SGHRS and CDR2 is YFSETQ in the germline V gene. The V and J ends lost 4 bases and 7 bases, in that order; junction bases with no gene match: 9. CDR3 length: 15 residues. CDR3 region: CASSPAGGPWNEQFF. CDR3 in DNA: TGCGCCAGCAGCCCCGCGGGGGGGCCTTGGAATGAGCAGTTCTTC.

This clone came up a few times. V usage is TRBV5-1 and J usage is TRBJ1-4; TRBD1 agrees at 8 bases. The CDR3 runs to 15 residues. V lost 3 bases, J lost 5 bases, and 6 bases stayed unmatched. In germline, CDR1 is SGHRS, CDR2 YFSETQ. Here the CDR3 reads CASSWMGQANEKLFF. CDR3 sequence (DNA): TGCGCCAGCAGCTGGATGGGACAGGCCAATGAAAAACTGTTTTTT.

V is TRBV11-2 and J is TRBJ1-5; D is unclear. The germline V and J ends were trimmed by 0 bases and 2 bases, with 8 bases remaining between them. The CDR3 consists of 15 residues. CDR1 and CDR2 from the germline V gene are SGHAT and FQNNGV. DNA of the CDR3: TGTGCCAGCAGCTTAGATCCCGGGGGCAATCAGCCCCAGCATTTT. Translation gives CASSLDPGGNQPQHF.

The rearrangement links TRBV30 to TRBJ1-3; no firm D call. Per the germline V gene, CDR1 is GTSNPN and CDR2 is SVGIG (reference sequence). Trimming took off 2 bases at V and 4 bases at J, with 6 bases between the two ends. The CDR3 is 12 residues long. The CDR3 DNA is TGTGCCTGGAGTATCGAGGGAAACACCATATATTTT. It specifies CAWSIEGNTIYF. The entire variable domain, with the rest obtained from reference TRBV30 and TRBJ1-3, is as follows: SQTIHQWPATLVQPVGSPLSLECTVEGTSNPNLYWYRQAAGRGLQLLFYSVGIGQISSEVPQNLSASRPQDRQFILSSKKLLLSDSGFYLCAWSIEGNTIYFGEGSWLTVV.